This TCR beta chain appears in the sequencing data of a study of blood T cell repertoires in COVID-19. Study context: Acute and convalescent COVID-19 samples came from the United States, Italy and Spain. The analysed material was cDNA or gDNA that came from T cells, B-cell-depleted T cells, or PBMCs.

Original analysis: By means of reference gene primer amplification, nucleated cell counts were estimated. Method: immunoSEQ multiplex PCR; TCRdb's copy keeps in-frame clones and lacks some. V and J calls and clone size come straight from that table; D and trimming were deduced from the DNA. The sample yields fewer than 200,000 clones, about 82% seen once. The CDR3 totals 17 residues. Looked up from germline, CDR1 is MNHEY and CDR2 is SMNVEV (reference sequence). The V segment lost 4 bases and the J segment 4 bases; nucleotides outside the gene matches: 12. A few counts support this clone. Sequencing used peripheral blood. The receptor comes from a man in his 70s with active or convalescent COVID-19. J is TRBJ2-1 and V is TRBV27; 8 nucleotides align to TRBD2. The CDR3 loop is CASSSISGGLIYNEQFF. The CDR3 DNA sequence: TGTGCCAGCAGTTCCATTTCGGGGGGGCTAATTTACAATGAGCAGTTCTTC.